The next 28 T cell receptor beta chains were all read from a single sample in a study of blood T cell repertoires in COVID-19. TCRdb's copy holds only in-frame clones and misses some; the assay was immunoSEQ multiplex PCR. The profile shows 160,000 or so clones, roughly 82% of them singletons. Sequencing used PBMCs or T cells enriched from blood (not recorded which). The receptors shown here come from a man aged 50 or older who had recovered from COVID-19.

The chain carries TRBV19 and TRBJ2-1; D remains unclear. The CDR3 has 15 residues. Trimming left V 5 bases short and J 0 bases short, with 11 bases between. Germline CDR1 is LNHDA and CDR2 is SQIVND (reference sequence). The CDR3 nucleotides are TGTGCCAGTAGTCCCTTTACAAGCTCCTACAATGAGCAGTTCTTC. Encoded protein: CASSPFTSSYNEQFF.

This clone turned up a few times. V is TRBV19 and J is TRBJ2-2, with D possibly being TRBD2 (6 bases). This CDR3 comprises 14 residues. Trimming took off 9 bases at V and 2 bases at J, with 13 bases between the two ends. Germline V CDR1 and CDR2: LNHDA, SQIVND (reference sequence). CDR3 coding DNA: TGTGCCAGCCTGCGGGGAGGAAACACCGGGGAGCTGTTTTTT. It is translated as CASLRGGNTGELFF.

This CDR3 reads CASREGSGGTQETQYF. The CDR3 DNA reads as TGCGCCAGCAGGGAAGGTAGCGGGGGGACTCAAGAGACCCAGTACTTC. This chain uses TRBV5-1 with TRBJ2-5, with 10 positions matching TRBD2. The trim removed 5 bases at V and 2 bases at J, leaving 9 bases unmatched. Germline V gene sequence: CDR1 SGHRS, CDR2 YFSETQ. This CDR3 is built from 16 residues. Together with reference TRBV5-1 and TRBJ2-5, the CDR3 gives the full variable domain: KAGVTQTPRYLIKTRGQQVTLSCSPISGHRSVSWYQQTPGQGLQFLFEYFSETQRNKGNFPGRFSGRQFSNSRSEMNVSTLELGDSALYLCASREGSGGTQETQYFGPGTRLLVL.

V is TRBV3-1 (or the pseudogene TRBV3-2) and J is TRBJ1-1, with D perhaps TRBD1 (6 bases). Germline V gene lookup returns CDR1 LGHDT and CDR2 YNNKEL (reference sequence). Trimming took off 4 bases at V and 9 bases at J, with 18 bases between the two ends. This CDR3 contains 14 residues. CDR3 loop: CASSRFDRDNQAFF. The DNA of the CDR3 is TGTGCCAGCAGCCGGTTTGACCGGGACAACCAAGCTTTCTTT.

This chain links TRBV6-6 with TRBJ1-3, with D tentatively TRBD1 (6 bases). Per the germline V gene, CDR1 is MNHNY and CDR2 is SVGAGI (reference sequence). This CDR3 contains 15 residues. V was cut by 2 bases and J by 0 bases, with 8 bases left in between. CDR3 amino acids: CASSYGGASGNTIYF. CDR3 coding DNA: TGTGCCAGCAGTTACGGGGGGGCCTCTGGAAACACCATATATTTT.

This sequence joins TRBV13 and TRBJ2-7; a possible D gene is TRBD2 (5 bases). The CDR3 runs to 13 residues. The germline V gene has CDR1 PRHDT and CDR2 FYEKMQ (reference sequence). The germline V and J ends were trimmed by 4 bases and 4 bases, with 11 bases remaining between them. CDR3 loop: CASSSVPGYEQYF. The CDR3 coding sequence is TGTGCCAGCAGCTCAGTACCGGGGTACGAGCAGTACTTC.

This chain connects TRBV3-1 (or the pseudogene TRBV3-2) to TRBJ2-7; 10 bases are a match to TRBD2. The germline V gene has CDR1 LGHDT and CDR2 YNNKEL (reference sequence). Trimming removed 3 bases from V and 0 bases from J; junction bases left unmatched: 2. CDR3 length equals 15 residues. The CDR3 loop is CASSHLAGDSYEQYF. CDR3 in DNA: TGTGCCAGCAGCCACCTAGCGGGGGACTCCTACGAGCAGTACTTC.

The chain links TRBV5-6 to TRBJ1-1; D possibly corresponds to TRBD1 (6 bases). The CDR3 runs 13 residues. Germline CDR1 and CDR2: SGHDT and YYEEEE. V lost 3 bases and J lost 0, with 6 bases in between. The CDR3 nucleotides are TGTGCCAGCAGCTGGACAGTGAACACTGAAGCTTTCTTT. This translates into CASSWTVNTEAFF. The full variable domain, rest sourced from reference TRBV5-6 and TRBJ1-1, is DAGVTQSPTHLIKTRGQQVTLRCSPKSGHDTVSWYQQALGQGPQFIFQYYEEEERQRGNFPDRFSGHQFPNYSSELNVNALLLGDSALYLCASSWTVNTEAFFGQGTRLTVV.

The rearrangement links TRBV28 to TRBJ1-3, with D possibly matching TRBD1 (5 bases). The CDR3 runs 15 residues. Germline assignment: CDR1 MDHEN and CDR2 SYDVKM. The V end lost 6 bases, the J end lost 4 bases, and 16 bases lay between the germline ends. CDR3 coding DNA: TGTGCCAGCAGCGCATTCTTGGGGGGGGGAAACACCATATATTTT. Encoded protein: CASSAFLGGGNTIYF.

The CDR3 nucleotides are TGCGCCAGCCTAAAAGCACGGAACCGGGATGAAAAACTGTTTTTT. It encodes CASLKARNRDEKLFF. The chain combines TRBV10-2 with TRBJ1-4; D gene uncertain. Deletions cut 8 bases from V and 6 bases from J, with 19 bases between. CDR1 is WSHSY, CDR2 SAAADI, per germline. The CDR3 covers 15 residues.

This chain joins TRBV29-1 and TRBJ2-2, with TRBD2 matching 7 bases. Unmatched junction bases numbered 2, after V lost 4 bases and J lost 0 bases. CDR3 size: 14 residues. The germline CDR1 and CDR2 sequences are SQVTM and ANQGSEA. The DNA of the CDR3 is TGCAGCGTTGTGGGGGGGACGAACACCGGGGAGCTGTTTTTT. Translated: CSVVGGTNTGELFF.

CDR3 region: CASSFYTSGLMQFF. The DNA for the CDR3 is TGTGCCAGCAGCTTCTACACTAGCGGACTCATGCAGTTCTTC. V is TRBV5-6 and J is TRBJ2-1; 8 bases fit TRBD2. Germline CDR1 reads SGHDT; CDR2 reads YYEEEE. There are 14 residues in the CDR3. V trimming: 2 bases; J trimming: 12 bases; junction bases outside the gene matches: 10.

The chain carries TRBV5-6 and TRBJ1-1; 12 nucleotides align to TRBD1. The CDR3 is 17 amino acids. Germline assignment: CDR1 SGHDT and CDR2 YYEEEE. Trimming removed 4 bases from V and 1 base from J; junction bases left unmatched: 8. The CDR3 DNA is TGTGCCAGCAGCCGCGCCGGGACAGGGGGCAGGAACACTGAAGCTTTCTTT. It codes for CASSRAGTGGRNTEAFF.

As concerns this clone: A junction end diverges from the germline sequence, so it may reflect a read error. The CDR3 DNA reads as TGTGCCAGCAGGGATGGACAGGGAATATCGGATTTT. This gives the protein CASRDGQGISDF. The chain joins TRBV6-5 to TRBJ1-6; 8 bases match TRBD1. Germline CDR1 is MNHEY and CDR2 is SVGAGI. The CDR3 consists of 12 residues.

The chain uses TRBV3-1 (or the pseudogene TRBV3-2) and TRBJ2-3; 7 nucleotides align to TRBD2. From germline, CDR1 is LGHDT and CDR2 YNNKEL (reference sequence). The CDR3 extends over 16 amino acids. V was clipped by 2 bases and J by 1 base; unmatched bases: 6. The CDR3, as DNA: TGTGCCAGCAGCCAATCCCGCCTAGCGGGCACAGATACGCAGTATTTT. It yields the protein CASSQSRLAGTDTQYF.

Here the CDR3 DNA reads TGTGCCAGCTCAGAGGCTCAGCTCGACGAGCAGTACTTC. Translated, it gives CASSEAQLDEQYF. The chain has TRBV18 and TRBJ2-7; D uncertain. The CDR3 consists of 13 residues. CDR1 and CDR2 from the germline V gene are KGHSH and LQKENI. Trimming took off 5 bases at V and 5 bases at J, with 13 bases between the two ends.

This clone was found a few times. V gene TRBV27 combines with J gene TRBJ1-6, with TRBD1 matching 7 bases. The CDR3 contains 15 residues. J was trimmed by 7 bases and V by 3 bases; bases with no gene match: 6. Germline loops: CDR1 MNHEY, CDR2 SMNVEV (reference sequence). The CDR3 sequence is CASSLGTVGNSPLHF. In DNA, the CDR3 is TGTGCCAGCAGTTTGGGGACAGTGGGAAATTCACCCCTCCACTTT.

The chain recombines TRBV13 with TRBJ2-5; 11 nucleotides align to TRBD2. V gave up 5 bases and J gave up 7 bases; unmatched junction bases: 6. The CDR3 has 14 amino acids. Germline V CDR1 and CDR2: PRHDT, FYEKMQ (reference sequence). Written as DNA, the CDR3 is TGTGCCAGCAGCCCCTTAGCGGGGGGGCGGACCCAGTACTTC. Translation gives CASSPLAGGRTQYF.

This rearrangement joins TRBV4-2 to TRBJ1-2, with 7 bases aligning to TRBD1. V lost 0 bases, J lost 4 bases, and 5 bases stayed unmatched. CDR1 LGHNA and CDR2 YNFKEQ come from the germline V gene. The CDR3 is 15 amino acids. The DNA for the CDR3 is TGTGCCAGCAGCCAAGAGGGGACAGTCGGCTATGGCTACACCTTC. Its translation: CASSQEGTVGYGYTF.

This sequence joins TRBV6-5 and TRBJ2-1; TRBD2 matches at 10 bases. The CDR3 contains 16 residues. Germline CDR1 and CDR2: MNHEY and SVGAGI. V trimming: 0 bases; J trimming: 8 bases; junction bases outside the gene matches: 7. Written as DNA, the CDR3 is TGTGCCAGCAGTTACTCGAGCGGGGGGGCCGGGCATGAGCAGTTCTTC. This gives the protein CASSYSSGGAGHEQFF.

V gene TRBV10-1 combines with J gene TRBJ2-7, with 9 bases lining up with TRBD1. The CDR3 is 14 amino acids. Germline CDR1 is WNHNN and CDR2 is SYGVQD (reference sequence). The junction had 4 bases not matched to a gene; V was cut back by 6 bases and J by 1 base. CDR3 region: CASSWDRDSYEQYF. As DNA, the CDR3 is TGCGCCAGCAGCTGGGACAGGGATTCCTACGAGCAGTACTTC.

This clone appeared a few times. This chain joins TRBV6-1 and TRBJ1-2; TRBD1 matches 9 bases. The V gene end was trimmed by 5 bases and the J gene end by 1 base; junction bases not matched to a gene: 5. The germline CDR1 and CDR2 sequences are MNHNS and SASEGT. The CDR3 runs 15 residues. CDR3 nucleotides: TGTGCCAGCAGTCACAGACAGGGGGGTAACTATGGCTACACCTTC. It yields the protein CASSHRQGGNYGYTF.

The chain uses TRBV30 and TRBJ2-7, with 9 bases lining up with TRBD1. The CDR3 has 15 amino acids. Trimming took 1 base from V and 4 from J; bases not matched to a gene: 8. The germline V gene encodes CDR1 GTSNPN and CDR2 SVGIG (reference sequence). CDR3 nucleotide sequence: TGTGCCTGGAGTGGGTTGGGGACAGGGACATACGAGCAGTACTTC. This codes for CAWSGLGTGTYEQYF.

The chain carries TRBV6-5 and TRBJ2-2; D unresolved. The CDR3 is 13 residues long. The ends were cut back, 7 bases at V and 6 bases at J, with 12 bases in the middle. Per the germline V gene, CDR1 is MNHEY and CDR2 is SVGAGI. The CDR3 bases are TGTGCCAGCACCCCGAGTGAAGCCGGGGAGCTGTTTTTT. It specifies CASTPSEAGELFF.

This clone was seen only once. This chain links TRBV5-6 with TRBJ2-1; D might be TRBD1 (6 bases). Germline loops: CDR1 SGHDT, CDR2 YYEEEE. The CDR3 is 11 residues long. Trimming removed 5 bases at V and 10 bases at J, with 10 bases between. The CDR3 DNA is TGTGCCAGCAGAAATAGGGGGGAGCAGTTCTTC. Translating gives CASRNRGEQFF.

This clone occurred a few times. CDR3 amino acids: CASRSGAVYEQYF. The CDR3 bases are TGTGCCAGTAGAAGCGGGGCCGTCTACGAGCAGTACTTC. The chain recombines TRBV19 with TRBJ2-7; 7 bases are a match to TRBD2. CDR1 and CDR2 (germline): LNHDA, SQIVND (reference sequence). The ends lost 6 bases at V and 3 bases at J; junction bases unmatched: 5. This CDR3 has 13 amino acids. The variable domain in full, completed from reference TRBV19 and TRBJ2-7, reads DGGITQSPKYLFRKEGQNVTLSCEQNLNHDAMYWYRQDPGQGLRLIYYSQIVNDFQKGDIAEGYSVSREKKESFPLTVTSAQKNPTAFYLCASRSGAVYEQYFGPGTRLTVT.

This clone has just one count. The DNA of the CDR3 is TGCGCCAGCAGCCCCGACAGGGTTCGCACTGAAGCTTTCTTT. This encodes CASSPDRVRTEAFF. The chain is built from TRBV10-1 and TRBJ1-1; TRBD1 agrees at 7 bases. The CDR3 extends over 14 amino acids. Unmatched junction bases numbered 8, after V lost 6 bases and J lost 4 bases. CDR1 is WNHNN and CDR2 is SYGVQD in the germline V gene (reference sequence).

The chain employs TRBV6-6 and TRBJ1-1; possibly TRBD1 for D (6 bases). Germline V gene sequence: CDR1 MNHNY, CDR2 SVGAGI (reference sequence). V lost 7 bases to trimming and J lost 4 bases, with 19 bases between them. This CDR3 contains 15 residues. The CDR3 DNA is TGTGCCAGCATCCGGTGGGGGGGCGATGGCACTGAAGCTTTCTTT. Protein: CASIRWGGDGTEAFF.